One sample yielded the 18 T cell receptor beta chains listed below, sequenced in a study of blood T cells in healthy people across ages. The authors ran a second PCR of about 6 to 12 cycles using a sample-barcoded 5' primer and a J-beta primer mix. Using its own MiXCR run on the 5' RACE reads, TCRdb lists one record per CDR3 protein. The table has hundreds of thousands of distinct CDR3 sequences, nearly 60% seen once. The sequencing sample was made of blood. The receptors come from a man aged 25 to 40 in good health.

The chain combines TRBV9 with TRBJ2-3, with TRBD2 matching over 13 bases. Trimming removed 2 bases from V and 2 bases from J; junction bases left unmatched: 2. CDR1 is SGDLS, CDR2 YYNGEE, per germline. The CDR3 spans 16 residues. The CDR3 region has the DNA TGTGCCAGCAGCGTCGGACTAGCGGGAGTCACAGATACGCAGTATTTT. Residues: CASSVGLAGVTDTQYF. The full variable domain, with the rest looked up from reference TRBV9 and TRBJ2-3, is DSGVTQTPKHLITATGQRVTLRCSPRSGDLSVYWYQQSLDQGLQFLIQYYNGEERAKGNILERFSAQQFPDLHSELNLSSLELGDSALYFCASSVGLAGVTDTQYFGPGTRLTVL.

V is TRBV5-6 and J is TRBJ1-1; D not resolved. The V and J ends lost 0 bases and 3 bases respectively, with 9 bases between them. Germline V lookup: CDR1 SGHDT, CDR2 YYEEEE. The length of the CDR3 is 14 residues. CDR3 sequence reads: CASSLVFAYTEAFF. The CDR3 DNA reads as TGTGCCAGCAGCTTGGTCTTTGCGTACACTGAAGCTTTCTTT.

This clonotype was seen once. The CDR3, as DNA: TGCAGGGGCTCCGCCCCTTCCCCGAAGCGGGCCAAGCACACCGGGGAGCTGTTTTTT. Amino acids: CRGSAPSPKRAKHTGELFF. The chain employs TRBV20-1 and TRBJ2-2, with D perhaps matching TRBD2 (6 bases). CDR3 length: 19 amino acids. Germline CDR1 is DFQATT and CDR2 is SNEGSKA (reference sequence).

This clonotype was seen only a few times. CDR3: CSVEVRGLHNEQFF. Here the CDR3 DNA reads TGCAGCGTTGAAGTACGGGGCCTACACAATGAGCAGTTCTTC. This chain joins TRBV29-1 and TRBJ2-1; D may correspond to TRBD1 or TRBD2 (5 bases each). Germline CDR1 reads SQVTM; CDR2 reads ANQGSEA. Trimming left V 1 base short and J 5 bases short, with 12 bases between. CDR3 length equals 14 residues.

The V gene is TRBV27, the J gene TRBJ2-5, with TRBD2 matching 7 bases. Germline loops: CDR1 MNHEY, CDR2 SMNVEV (reference sequence). This CDR3 comprises 15 residues. The J segment lost 2 bases and the V segment lost 2 bases, leaving 5 bases of the junction unmatched. CDR3 protein: CASSLGSGKQETQYF. For the CDR3, the DNA is TGTGCCAGCAGTTTAGGGAGCGGGAAGCAAGAGACCCAGTACTTC.

The chain is built from TRBV6-5 and TRBJ1-2; no definite D call. The V and J ends lost 6 bases and 12 bases respectively, with 14 bases between them. This CDR3 is built from 11 residues. The germline CDR1 and CDR2 sequences are MNHEY and SVGAGI. CDR3 residues: CASREYGQHTF. CDR3 in DNA: TGTGCCAGCAGGGAATACGGGCAGCACACCTTC.

The chain couples TRBV11-2 to TRBJ2-3; no clear D. Trimming took 5 bases from V and 4 from J, leaving 16 bases between them. The CDR3 runs 15 residues. The germline gives CDR1 SGHAT, CDR2 FQNNGV. The CDR3 DNA is TGTGCCAGCAGCCAAGGCCCTAGTTCAGCAGATACGCAGTATTTT. This encodes CASSQGPSSADTQYF.

As for this clonotype: This may be a read error, as it is one base from a much larger clone. The chain employs TRBV6-5 and TRBJ2-7; D remains ambiguous. This CDR3 comprises 16 residues. Germline CDR1 is MNHEY and CDR2 is SVGAGI. The CDR3 region has the DNA TGTGCCAGCAGTTACTCGAGGCGGACCAGCTCCTACGAGCGGTACTTC. Residues: CASSYSRRTSSYERYF.

V and J are TRBV7-2 and TRBJ1-5; TRBD1 matches 10 bases. CDR1 is SGHTA, CDR2 FQGNSA, per germline. Trimming cost V 1 base and J 4 bases; bases outside gene matches: 7. This CDR3 comprises 17 residues. In DNA, the CDR3 is TGTGCCAGCAGCTTAGAAGGACAGGGGGGTAAAAATCAGCCCCAGCATTTT. Translated: CASSLEGQGGKNQPQHF.

About this clonotype: The junction shows a germline mismatch at one end, possibly a read error. The J gene is TRBJ2-4, the V gene TRBV5-6; perhaps TRBD2 as D (6 bases). The better agreement between TRBJ2-7 and the DNA end casts doubt on the J call. The CDR3 is 12 residues long. The germline gives CDR1 SGHDT, CDR2 YYEEEE. CDR3 nucleotides: TGTACCAGCAGCCGGGGACTCACCGAGCAGTACTTC. Translation gives CTSSRGLTEQYF.

The gene calls are TRBV20-1 and TRBJ1-2; D is uncertain. The CDR3 spans 14 residues. CDR1 is DFQATT, CDR2 SNEGSKA, per germline (reference sequence). Trimming took off 3 bases at V and 4 bases at J, with 15 bases between the two ends. This CDR3 reads CSASDGNIFYGYTF. The CDR3 bases are TGCAGTGCTAGTGACGGCAACATCTTCTATGGCTACACCTTC.

A few counts support this clonotype. The chain recombines TRBV5-1 with TRBJ1-2; the D is unclear. CDR3 length: 15 residues. V was clipped by 0 bases and J by 1 base, with 10 bases between them. Germline lookup yields CDR1 SGHRS and CDR2 YFSETQ. CDR3 DNA: TGCGCCAGCAGCTTGGACCGTAAGAATAACTATGGCTACACCTTC. As protein: CASSLDRKNNYGYTF. The variable domain in full, with the rest retrieved from reference TRBV5-1 and TRBJ1-2, is KAGVTQTPRYLIKTRGQQVTLSCSPISGHRSVSWYQQTPGQGLQFLFEYFSETQRNKGNFPGRFSGRQFSNSRSEMNVSTLELGDSALYLCASSLDRKNNYGYTFGSGTRLTVV.

V gene TRBV2 combines with J gene TRBJ1-6; D gene uncertain. Trimming shortened V by 0 bases and J by 10 bases, and 13 bases separated the two germline ends. CDR1 and CDR2 (germline): SNHLY, FYNNEI. There are 15 residues in the CDR3. The CDR3 DNA sequence: TGTGCCAGCAGTGAAGCTCAGGCCAGGCTCTCACCCCTCCACTTT. Translated, it gives CASSEAQARLSPLHF.

The CDR3 reads CASSLDGTGVYEQYF. CDR3 DNA: TGTGCCAGCAGCTTAGACGGGACAGGGGTATACGAGCAGTACTTC. The gene calls are TRBV7-2 and TRBJ2-7; 10 bases match TRBD1. Per the germline V gene, CDR1 is SGHTA and CDR2 is FQGNSA. This CDR3 is 15 amino acids long. The trim removed 1 base at V and 4 bases at J, leaving 4 bases unmatched.

The rearrangement links TRBV12-3 or TRBV12-4 to TRBJ2-3; 8 bases are shared with TRBD2. V was pared by 3 bases and J by 1 base, with 3 bases of the junction left unmatched. This CDR3 has 15 amino acids. The chain's CDR3 is CASSFGGAGTDTQYF. CDR3 DNA sequence: TGTGCCAGCAGTTTCGGGGGGGCCGGCACAGATACGCAGTATTTT.

The chain is built from TRBV28 and TRBJ1-2; 8 bases fit TRBD1. The V and J ends lost 4 bases and 6 bases, in that order; junction bases with no gene match: 4. Germline CDR1 reads MDHEN; CDR2 reads SYDVKM. The length of the CDR3 is 13 residues. CDR3 nucleotide sequence: TGTGCCAGCAGTTCCAGGGGGCTCGATGGCTACACCTTC. As protein: CASSSRGLDGYTF.

The chain joins TRBV10-3 to TRBJ2-1; 8 positions match TRBD1. This CDR3 is 13 amino acids long. Unmatched junction bases numbered 1, after V lost 2 bases and J lost 7 bases. Germline CDR1 and CDR2: ENHRY and SYGVKD. The CDR3 is CAISERQGNEQFF. CDR3 sequence (DNA): TGTGCCATCAGTGAGAGACAGGGGAATGAGCAGTTCTTC.

The rearrangement links TRBV7-2 to TRBJ2-1; TRBD2 matches at 8 bases. The germline gives CDR1 SGHTA, CDR2 FQGNSA. V trimming: 2 bases; J trimming: 7 bases; junction bases outside the gene matches: 7. The CDR3 runs to 15 residues. The CDR3 sequence is CASSLTGGPENEQFF. In DNA, the CDR3 is TGTGCCAGCAGCTTAACGGGAGGGCCGGAGAATGAGCAGTTCTTC.